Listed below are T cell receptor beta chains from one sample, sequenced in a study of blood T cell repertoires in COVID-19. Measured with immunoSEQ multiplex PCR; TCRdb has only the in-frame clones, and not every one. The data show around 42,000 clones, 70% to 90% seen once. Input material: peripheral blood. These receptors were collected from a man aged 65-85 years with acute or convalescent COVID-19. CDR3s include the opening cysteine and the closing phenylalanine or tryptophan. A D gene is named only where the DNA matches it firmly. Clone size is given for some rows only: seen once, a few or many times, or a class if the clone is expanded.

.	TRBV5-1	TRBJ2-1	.	TGCGCCAGCAGACAGGAGGCGGGGTACAATGAGCAGTTCTTC	CASRQEAGYNEQFF
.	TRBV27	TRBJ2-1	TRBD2	TGTGCCAGCAGCCTAACCTACCGGACTAGCGGGAGGGCCAATGAGCAGTTCTTC	CASSLTYRTSGRANEQFF
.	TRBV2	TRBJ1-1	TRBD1	TGTGCCAGCAGACTCGACAGGGGAGGTGAGGCTTTCTTT	CASRLDRGGEAFF
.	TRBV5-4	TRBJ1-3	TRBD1	TGTGCCAGCAGCTTGGACAGGGGGATAGCGAACACCATATATTTT	CASSLDRGIANTIYF
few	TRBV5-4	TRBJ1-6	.	TGTGCCAGCAGCTTAGAGGACTCCTATAATTCACCCCTCCACTTT	CASSLEDSYNSPLHF
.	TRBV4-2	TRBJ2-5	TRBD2	TGTGCCAGCAGCAATGGACTAGCGGGGGGGATGCAAGAGACCCAGTACTTC	CASSNGLAGGMQETQYF
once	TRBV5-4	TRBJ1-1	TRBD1	TGTGCCAGCAGCCCGGGACAGACGAACACTGAAGCTTTCTTT	CASSPGQTNTEAFF
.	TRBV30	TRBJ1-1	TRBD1	TGTGCCTGGGCCGCCCGGGACAGGATGGCTTTCTTT	CAWAARDRMAFF
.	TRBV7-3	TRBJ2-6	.	TGTGCCAGCAAAAACTACTCTGGGGCCAACGTCCTGACTTTC	CASKNYSGANVLTF
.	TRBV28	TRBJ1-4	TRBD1	TGTGCCAGCAGTTTACTTGATGGACAGGCGAGGAATGAAAAACTGTTTTTT	CASSLLDGQARNEKLFF
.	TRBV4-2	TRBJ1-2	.	TGTGCCAGCAGCCAACAGAATTATGGCTACACCTTC	CASSQQNYGYTF
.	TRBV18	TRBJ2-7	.	TGTGCCAGCTCACAGGGGGTTTTCTACGAGCAGTACTTC	CASSQGVFYEQYF
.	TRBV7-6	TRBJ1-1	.	TGTGCCAGCAGCTTAGCGGGTGACAGAATGAACACTGAAGCTTTCTTT	CASSLAGDRMNTEAFF
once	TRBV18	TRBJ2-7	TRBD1	TGTGCCAGCTCTCGTGCGGGACAGGCTGCCTACGAGCAGTACTTC	CASSRAGQAAYEQYF
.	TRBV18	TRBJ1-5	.	TGTGCCAGCTCATCGGTCTTATCGAGTCAGCCCCAGCATTTT	CASSSVLSSQPQHF
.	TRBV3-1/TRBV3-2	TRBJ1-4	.	TGTGCCAGCAGCCGTGCTAGGACAGAAAAACTGTTTTTT	CASSRARTEKLFF
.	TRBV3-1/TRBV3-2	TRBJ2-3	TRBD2	TGTGCCAGCAGCCAGGCAGGACGGGGGGAAAATACGCAGTATTTT	CASSQAGRGENTQYF
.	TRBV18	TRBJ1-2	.	TGTGCCAGCTCAATTTGGAGAGAAGGTGATGGCTACACCTTC	CASSIWREGDGYTF
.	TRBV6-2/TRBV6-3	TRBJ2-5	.	TGTGCCAGCAGTTACCTGGAGACCCAGTACTTC	CASSYLETQYF
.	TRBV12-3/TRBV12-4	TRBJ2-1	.	TGTGCCAGCAGTTATGAGCCCTACAATGAGCAGTTCTTC	CASSYEPYNEQFF